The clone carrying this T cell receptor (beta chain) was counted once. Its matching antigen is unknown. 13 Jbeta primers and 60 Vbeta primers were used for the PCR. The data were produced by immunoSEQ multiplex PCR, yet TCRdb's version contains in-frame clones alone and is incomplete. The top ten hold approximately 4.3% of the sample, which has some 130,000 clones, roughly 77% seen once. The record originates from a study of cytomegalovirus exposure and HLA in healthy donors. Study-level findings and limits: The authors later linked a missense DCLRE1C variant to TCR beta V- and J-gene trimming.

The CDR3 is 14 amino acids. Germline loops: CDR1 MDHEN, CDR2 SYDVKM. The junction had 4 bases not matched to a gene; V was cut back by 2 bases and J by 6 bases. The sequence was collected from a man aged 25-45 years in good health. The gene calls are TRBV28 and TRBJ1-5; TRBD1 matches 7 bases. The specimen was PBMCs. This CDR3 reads CASSLHQGGQPQHF. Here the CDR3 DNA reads TGTGCCAGCAGTTTACATCAGGGGGGTCAGCCCCAGCATTTT.